These 16 T cell receptor beta chains originate from one sample sequenced in a study of blood T cell repertoires in COVID-19. Method: immunoSEQ multiplex PCR; TCRdb's copy keeps in-frame clones and lacks some. Of 170,000 or so clones listed, approximately 90% are singletons. The sample taken for sequencing was peripheral blood. The origin of the receptors is a man aged 45-60 years with acute or convalescent COVID-19.

The chain carries TRBV30 and TRBJ1-6, with D perhaps TRBD1 (6 bases). The CDR3 runs 15 residues. The germline CDR1 and CDR2 sequences are GTSNPN and SVGIG (reference sequence). Trimming cost V 0 bases and J 4 bases, with 10 bases left between them. The CDR3 coding sequence is TGTGCCTGGAGTGTACGCCAGGGGTATAATTCACCCCTCCACTTT. Its protein is CAWSVRQGYNSPLHF. Variable domain in full (rest from reference TRBV30 and TRBJ1-6): SQTIHQWPATLVQPVGSPLSLECTVEGTSNPNLYWYRQAAGRGLQLLFYSVGIGQISSEVPQNLSASRPQDRQFILSSKKLLLSDSGFYLCAWSVRQGYNSPLHFGNGTRLTVT.

The chain has TRBV5-4 and TRBJ2-5; D not certain. Looked up from germline, CDR1 is SGHNT and CDR2 is YYREEE (reference sequence). The CDR3 length is 15 residues. V lost 4 bases to trimming and J lost 1 base, with 14 bases between them. The CDR3 bases are TGTGCCAGCAGCCAAATTCGGAGTAGCCAAGAGACCCAGTACTTC. Protein product: CASSQIRSSQETQYF.

This chain joins TRBV3-1 (or the pseudogene TRBV3-2) and TRBJ1-2; TRBD1 aligns across 8 bases. V was pared by 3 bases and J by 4 bases, with 4 bases of the junction left unmatched. Germline loops: CDR1 LGHDT, CDR2 YNNKEL (reference sequence). CDR3 length: 14 amino acids. CDR3 loop: CASSQGQAAYGYTF. The CDR3 nucleotides read TGTGCCAGCAGCCAGGGACAGGCGGCCTATGGCTACACCTTC.

The V call is TRBV10-1, the J call TRBJ1-1; 11 bases fit TRBD1. The CDR3 has 15 residues. CDR1 and CDR2 from the germline V gene are WNHNN and SYGVQD (reference sequence). V shed 8 bases and J 1 base; nucleotides not matched to a gene: 6. CDR3 region: CASAPGTGGNTEAFF. Written as DNA, the CDR3 is TGCGCCAGCGCCCCCGGGACAGGGGGGAACACTGAAGCTTTCTTT.

The chain couples TRBV7-6 to TRBJ2-5, with 15 nucleotides matching TRBD2. V was clipped by 2 bases and J by 5 bases; unmatched bases: 9. The CDR3 is 18 residues long. Per the germline V gene, CDR1 is SGHVS and CDR2 is FNYEAQ. The CDR3 region has the DNA TGTGCCAGCAGCTTAAATATAGGGACTAGCGGGAGGCTCGAGACCCAGTACTTC. Translating gives CASSLNIGTSGRLETQYF. The entire variable domain, with the rest obtained from reference TRBV7-6 and TRBJ2-5, is as follows: GAGVSQSPRYKVTKRGQDVALRCDPISGHVSLYWYRQALGQGPEFLTYFNYEAQQDKSGLPNDRFSAERPEGSISTLTIQRTEQRDSAMYRCASSLNIGTSGRLETQYFGPGTRLLVL.

This chain uses TRBV30 with TRBJ2-7, with D tentatively TRBD1 (5 bases). CDR1 and CDR2 from the germline V gene are GTSNPN and SVGIG (reference sequence). V lost 3 bases and J lost 6, with 18 bases in between. This CDR3 contains 14 residues. The CDR3 is CAWRFRDRKLEQYF. CDR3 nucleotide sequence: TGTGCCTGGAGATTTCGAGACAGAAAACTCGAGCAGTACTTC.

The rearrangement joins TRBV4-3 to TRBJ2-1, with 10 bases matching TRBD2. CDR1 is LGHNA and CDR2 is YSLEER in the germline V gene. The CDR3 is 18 amino acids. The ends lost 0 bases at V and 3 bases at J; junction bases unmatched: 8. The CDR3 bases are TGCGCCAGCAGCCAAGATCAAGCGGGGGGGCTAGGCTACAATGAGCAGTTCTTC. It is translated as CASSQDQAGGLGYNEQFF.

This chain joins TRBV7-9 and TRBJ2-5, with D hard to call. This CDR3 is 12 amino acids long. The V and J ends lost 5 bases and 4 bases respectively, with 8 bases between them. Germline lookup yields CDR1 SEHNR and CDR2 FQNEAQ (reference sequence). CDR3 residues: CASSKSRETQYF. CDR3 DNA: TGTGCCAGCAGCAAGTCTAGAGAGACCCAGTACTTC.

CDR3 nucleotides: TGTGCCAGCAGGCCGGGACAGGGGGTTCAGCCCCAGCATTTT. Translating gives CASRPGQGVQPQHF. The chain combines TRBV6-5 with TRBJ1-5; 11 bases map to TRBD1. The ends lost 6 bases at V and 6 bases at J; junction bases unmatched: 4. Germline V gives CDR1 MNHEY, CDR2 SVGAGI. The CDR3 is made up of 14 amino acids.

In DNA form, the CDR3 reads TGTGCCAGCAGCACCCCGGGACTTGCCATTCAGTACTTC. Translated, it gives CASSTPGLAIQYF. This rearrangement joins TRBV6-2 or TRBV6-3 to TRBJ2-4; weak D call: TRBD2 (6 bases). There are 13 residues in the CDR3. V lost 6 bases and J 9 bases, leaving 15 bases between the germline ends. CDR1 MNHEY and CDR2 SVGEGT come from the germline V gene.

The chain uses TRBV10-3 and TRBJ2-1, with TRBD2 matching over 9 bases. In germline, CDR1 is ENHRY, CDR2 SYGVKD. The CDR3 covers 14 residues. J gave up 5 bases and V 6 bases, and 5 bases lay outside the gene matches. The CDR3 region has the DNA TGTGCCATCAGGGATGTAGCGGGAGACAATGAGCAGTTCTTC. Its translation: CAIRDVAGDNEQFF.

The chain uses TRBV5-1 and TRBJ2-1, with 13 nucleotides matching TRBD2. Germline assignment: CDR1 SGHRS and CDR2 YFSETQ. The CDR3 contains 16 residues. The J segment lost 7 bases and the V segment lost 7 bases, leaving 11 bases of the junction unmatched. The CDR3 DNA follows: TGCGCCAGCGAGCCATCAGGACTAGCGGGAGTAAATGAGCAGTTCTTC. This sequence encodes CASEPSGLAGVNEQFF.

This chain links TRBV4-1 with TRBJ2-7; 7 bases fit TRBD2. Germline V gene data show CDR1 as MGHRA and CDR2 as YSYEKL. The CDR3 is made up of 15 amino acids. J lost 0 bases, V lost 0 bases, and 2 bases had no gene match. The DNA for the CDR3 is TGCGCCAGCAGCCAAGAGCGGGAGAGCTCCTACGAGCAGTACTTC. It codes for CASSQERESSYEQYF.

The J gene is TRBJ1-2, the V gene TRBV7-9; 7 bases fit TRBD1. Germline CDR1 SEHNR, CDR2 FQNEAQ (reference sequence). The CDR3 is 15 amino acids. The ends lost 5 bases at V and 2 bases at J; junction bases unmatched: 8. As DNA, the CDR3 is TGTGCCAGCAGCACCCGGGAGGGGGCCAACTATGGCTACACCTTC. Its protein is CASSTREGANYGYTF.

The rearrangement uses TRBV6-5 and TRBJ2-7; 7 nucleotides align to TRBD2. The germline V gene has CDR1 MNHEY and CDR2 SVGAGI. V lost 2 bases to trimming and J lost 4 bases; unmatched junction nucleotides: 5. The CDR3 contains 14 residues. The CDR3 DNA sequence: TGTGCCAGCAGTTACGGTGGACTAGGATACGAGCAGTACTTC. Encoded protein: CASSYGGLGYEQYF.

The gene calls are TRBV9 and TRBJ2-1; the match to TRBD2 covers 7 bases. This CDR3 comprises 14 residues. The germline V gene has CDR1 SGDLS and CDR2 YYNGEE. With 3 bases clipped from V and 7 bases from J, the junction kept 7 bases outside the gene matches. CDR3 nucleotides: TGTGCCAGCAGCGAGGGAGGGCTAGTTAATGAGCAGTTCTTC. As protein: CASSEGGLVNEQFF.